This T cell receptor beta chain was documented in a study of T cell responses to AZD1222 COVID-19 vaccine. TCRdb's table, derived via immunoSEQ multiplex PCR, lists solely in-frame clones and lacks some. This sample has over 65,000 clones, with approximately 89% found just once. The CDR3 contains 14 residues. Germline V CDR1 and CDR2: SNHLY, FYNNEI. With V trimmed by 6 bases and J by 5 bases, 9 bases remained unmatched. This chain links TRBV2 with TRBJ1-2; 7 bases line up with TRBD1. The receptor was derived from an adult who received the AZD1222 COVID-19 vaccine. Sequencing was performed on peripheral blood, taken 28 days after the second AZD1222 dose. The CDR3 nucleotides are TGTGCCAGCAGCCAGGGGGGACCCGTTTATGGCTACACCTTC. It codes for CASSQGGPVYGYTF.